These T cell receptor beta chains were read from a single sample in a study of cytomegalovirus exposure and HLA in healthy donors. Sequencing was performed with immunoSEQ multiplex PCR; in TCRdb, only in-frame clones are kept and a portion is missing. This table has more than 150,000 clones, about three quarters appearing once. The specimen was PBMCs. The receptors shown here come from a man in his late teens or twenties in good health and CMV-seronegative. CDR3s include the opening cysteine and the closing phenylalanine or tryptophan. D genes are given only for firm matches. Clone size is stated in some rows and not others, as once, few, many or a class when expanded.

cdr3_nt: TGCGCCAGCAGCCAACCAACTAGCGGCGGATACGAGCAGTACTTC; cdr3_aa: CASSQPTSGGYEQYF; j_call: TRBJ2-7; d_call: TRBD2; clone_size: NA; v_call: TRBV4-1
cdr3_nt: TGTGCCAGCAGCCCCCGGACTTACGACGAGCAGTACTTC; cdr3_aa: CASSPRTYDEQYF; j_call: TRBJ2-7; d_call: NA; clone_size: NA; v_call: TRBV7-9
cdr3_nt: TGTGCCAGCAGCGTAGAAAGCGGGGGGGGCACAGATACGCAGTATTTT; cdr3_aa: CASSVESGGGTDTQYF; j_call: TRBJ2-3; d_call: TRBD2; clone_size: NA; v_call: TRBV9
cdr3_nt: TGTGCCAGTAGTATAGTCTCGGACAGGGGTGGAAGATGGACTGAAGCTTTCTTT; cdr3_aa: CASSIVSDRGGRWTEAFF; j_call: TRBJ1-1; d_call: TRBD1; clone_size: NA; v_call: TRBV19
cdr3_nt: TGTGCCAGCAGCCGACCGGGACAGAACTACGAGCAGTACTTC; cdr3_aa: CASSRPGQNYEQYF; j_call: TRBJ2-7; d_call: TRBD1; clone_size: few; v_call: TRBV28
cdr3_nt: TGTGCCAGCAGCATCCGGGACAGTCTCTCCTACGAGCAGTACTTC; cdr3_aa: CASSIRDSLSYEQYF; j_call: TRBJ2-7; d_call: TRBD1; clone_size: NA; v_call: TRBV7-8
cdr3_nt: TGTGCCAGCAGCTTGGTACAGACCCAAGAGACCCAGTACTTC; cdr3_aa: CASSLVQTQETQYF; j_call: TRBJ2-5; d_call: NA; clone_size: NA; v_call: TRBV5-6
cdr3_nt: TGCGCCAGCAGCCATGCCAGGGACAGGACTAACTATGGCTACACCTTC; cdr3_aa: CASSHARDRTNYGYTF; j_call: TRBJ1-2; d_call: TRBD1; clone_size: few; v_call: TRBV4-1
cdr3_nt: TGCAGCGTTGAGACGGGACAGACCTACGAGCAGTACTTC; cdr3_aa: CSVETGQTYEQYF; j_call: TRBJ2-7; d_call: TRBD1; clone_size: NA; v_call: TRBV29-1
cdr3_nt: TGCGCCAGCAGCCAAGCAATCCTCGGACAGGGGCCCTACGAGCAGTACTTC; cdr3_aa: CASSQAILGQGPYEQYF; j_call: TRBJ2-7; d_call: TRBD1; clone_size: NA; v_call: TRBV4-1
cdr3_nt: TGTGCCAGCAGCGTAGATATGAGGGAGGGCTCCTACAATGAGCAGTTCTTC; cdr3_aa: CASSVDMREGSYNEQFF; j_call: TRBJ2-1; d_call: TRBD2; clone_size: NA; v_call: TRBV9